The clone carrying this TCR beta chain has ten or more counts. Its antigen is unknown. MiXCR was run by TCRdb on the 5' RACE reads, yielding one entry per CDR3 protein. This table has 420,000 or so distinct CDR3 sequences, 15% to 20% appearing once. There are 15 residues in the CDR3. V lost 6 bases, J lost 0 bases, and 9 bases lay in between. The data were taken from a study of identical twins. Regarding the study as a whole: Low generation probability was overrepresented in out-of-frame alpha sequences shared by twins.

The TCR sequence derives from a man in his fifties or sixties in good health. Specimen: naive T cells sorted from blood. This chain connects TRBV12-3 or TRBV12-4 to TRBJ2-6; the D is unclear. CDR3 loop: CASRPSNSGANVLTF. DNA for the CDR3: TGTGCCAGCAGACCCAGCAACTCTGGGGCCAACGTCCTGACTTTC.